This TCR beta chain appears in the sequencing data of a study of vaccination and CD4 T cells after COVID-19. About the study: Overlapping SARS-CoV-2, HCoV-NL63, HCoV-OC43 and HCoV-229E spike peptides were used to stimulate cells.

The Oncomine TCR Beta short-read assay sequenced DNA from cultured CD4+ T cells. Using its own MiXCR run on the PCR reads, TCRdb lists one record per CDR3 protein. The repertoire has roughly 18,000 distinct CDR3 sequences, around 40% of them found once; the top ten carry around a sixth. The time point: late sampling 161 to 241 days after vaccination in three convalescent patients. Stated treatment: approximately nine-day PBMC culture with coronavirus spike peptide pools or control peptides (ViraFEST assay). The CDR3 spans 14 residues. Germline-derived CDR1 and CDR2 are SEHNR and FQNEAQ (reference sequence). Trimming took 5 bases from V and 8 from J, leaving 13 bases between them. For this clonotype: Its target is not known.

This sequence was found in a human donor who had recovered from COVID-19. Specimen: CD4+ T cells from blood, cultured in vitro, collected about 7 months after SARS-CoV-2 vaccination. The chain is built from TRBV7-9 and TRBJ2-6; a possible D gene is TRBD1 (6 bases). CDR3 loop: CASSVSQGSNVLTF. The CDR3 region has the DNA TGTGCCAGCAGCGTATCGCAGGGGTCCAACGTCCTGACTTTC.